This section outlines one T cell receptor (beta chain) sequence together with its context. Its antigen is unidentified. The data were obtained in a study of T cell responses to AZD1222 COVID-19 vaccine. Study-level points and caveats: At baseline, seropositivity was found in only six or seven AZD1222 recipients. Compared with day 0, the breadth and depth of the Spike-specific TCR repertoire rose significantly after two doses of AZD1222. All repertoire sampling was performed exclusively after the peak T cell response.

Here immunoSEQ multiplex PCR was the method, and the copy in TCRdb shows in-frame clones only, minus some. The sample has fewer than 110,000 clones, nearly 90% seen once; the top ten hold approximately 4.8%. The TCR sequence derives from an adult who received the AZD1222 COVID-19 vaccine. The input for sequencing was peripheral blood, taken 28 days after the second AZD1222 dose.

The CDR3 DNA sequence: TGTGCCATCAGAGGACAGGGGGGCATCAACGAGCAGTACTTC. Amino acid sequence: CAIRGQGGINEQYF. The chain employs TRBV10-3 and TRBJ2-7; 10 bases match TRBD1. The germline CDR1 and CDR2 sequences are ENHRY and SYGVKD. This CDR3 comprises 14 residues. The J segment lost 5 bases and the V segment lost 6 bases, leaving 7 bases of the junction unmatched.